This T cell receptor (beta chain) emerged from a study of blood T cells in healthy people across ages. In this sample, this clonotype turned up a few times. A second roughly 6 to 12 cycle PCR used barcoded and J-beta primers. MiXCR, applied by TCRdb to the 5' RACE reads, yields one record per CDR3 protein. Counted here are over 1,500,000 distinct CDR3 sequences, around 42% occurring once; the ten biggest clones make up around 23%. The specimen sequenced was blood. The TCR sequence derives from a human donor in good health.

The CDR3 DNA sequence: TGTGCCATCAGTGAGTCGTGGGCAACTAATGAAAAACTGTTTTTT. Encoded protein: CAISESWATNEKLFF. V gene TRBV10-3 combines with J gene TRBJ1-4; D call uncertain. With 0 bases removed from V and 0 bases from J, the gap between germline ends came to 5 bases. Germline V CDR1 and CDR2: ENHRY, SYGVKD. The CDR3 is 15 residues long.